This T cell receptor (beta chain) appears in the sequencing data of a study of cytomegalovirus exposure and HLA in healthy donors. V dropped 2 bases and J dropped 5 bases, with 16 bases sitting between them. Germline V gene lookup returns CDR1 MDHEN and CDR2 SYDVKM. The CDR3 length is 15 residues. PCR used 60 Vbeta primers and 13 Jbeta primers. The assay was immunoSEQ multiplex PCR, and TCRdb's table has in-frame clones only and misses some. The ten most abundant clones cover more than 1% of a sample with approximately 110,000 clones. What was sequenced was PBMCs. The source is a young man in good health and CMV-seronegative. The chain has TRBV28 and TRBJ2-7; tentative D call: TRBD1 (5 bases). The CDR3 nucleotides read TGTGCCAGCAGTTTAGTGCAGGGTAGAGGTGACGAGCAGTACTTC. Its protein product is CASSLVQGRGDEQYF. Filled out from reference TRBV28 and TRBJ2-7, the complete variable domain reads DVKVTQSSRYLVKRTGEKVFLECVQDMDHENMFWYRQDPGLGLRLIYFSYDVKMKEKGDIPEGYSVSREKKERFSLILESASTNQTSMYLCASSLVQGRGDEQYFGPGTRLTVT.